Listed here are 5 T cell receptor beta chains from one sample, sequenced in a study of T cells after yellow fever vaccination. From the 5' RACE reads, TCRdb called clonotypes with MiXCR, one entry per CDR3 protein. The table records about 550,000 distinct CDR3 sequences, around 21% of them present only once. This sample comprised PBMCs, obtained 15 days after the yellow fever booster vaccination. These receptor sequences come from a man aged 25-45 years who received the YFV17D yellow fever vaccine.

The CDR3 loop is CASSSTGGRTDTQYF. As DNA, the CDR3 is TGTGCCAGCAGCTCGACAGGGGGCCGCACAGATACGCAGTATTTT. V and J are TRBV5-4 and TRBJ2-3, with TRBD1 matching 10 bases. Trimming at V came to 3 bases and at J to 1 base, leaving 2 bases not matched to a gene. Germline CDR1 SGHNT, CDR2 YYREEE (reference sequence). The CDR3 length is 15 residues.

The CDR3 protein is CAISRDNGGNTIYF. CDR3 bases: TGTGCCATCAGCCGGGACAATGGTGGAAACACCATATATTTT. V gene TRBV10-3 combines with J gene TRBJ1-3; weak D call: TRBD1 (6 bases). Per germline, CDR1 ENHRY and CDR2 SYGVKD. The germline V and J ends were trimmed by 6 bases and 3 bases, with 12 bases remaining between them. CDR3 length equals 14 residues.

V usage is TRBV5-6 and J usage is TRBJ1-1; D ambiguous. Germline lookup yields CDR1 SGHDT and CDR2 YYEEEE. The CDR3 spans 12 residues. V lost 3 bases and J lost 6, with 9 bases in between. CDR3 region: CASSSLWSEAFF. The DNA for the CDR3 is TGTGCCAGCAGCTCCCTGTGGTCTGAAGCTTTCTTT.

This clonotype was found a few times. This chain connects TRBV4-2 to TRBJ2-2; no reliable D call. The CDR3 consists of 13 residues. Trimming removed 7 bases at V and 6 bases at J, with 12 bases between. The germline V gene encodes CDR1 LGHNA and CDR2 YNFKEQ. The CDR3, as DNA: TGTGCCAGCAAGCCCGGCCGGGCCGGGGAGCTGTTTTTT. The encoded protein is CASKPGRAGELFF.

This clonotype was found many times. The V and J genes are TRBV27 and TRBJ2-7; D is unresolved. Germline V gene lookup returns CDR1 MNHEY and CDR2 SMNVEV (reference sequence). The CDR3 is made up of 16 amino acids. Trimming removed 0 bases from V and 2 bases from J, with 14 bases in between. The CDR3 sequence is CASSLSFSQRTYEQYF. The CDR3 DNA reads TGTGCCAGCAGTTTATCGTTTAGCCAAAGAACCTACGAGCAGTACTTC.